This TCR beta chain is from a study of regulatory T cells in long-lasting Graves disease. Notes on the study in general: Persistent Graves' patients had lower TCR diversity than newly diagnosed ones.

Germline V gives CDR1 SEHNR, CDR2 FQNEAQ (reference sequence). The germline V and J ends were trimmed by 5 bases and 3 bases, with 17 bases remaining between them. This CDR3 has 15 amino acids. Combining iRepertoire HTBI primers with Arm-PCR of CDR3 regions, the authors built TCR beta libraries. TCRdb used MiXCR to reprocess the multiplex PCR reads, holding one entry per CDR3 protein. The profile shows 620,000 or so distinct CDR3 sequences, 16% of them singletons. Time point here: newly diagnosed GD, antithyroid drugs for less than 3 months. The TCR library used RNA extracted from PBMCs. To note about this clonotype: The antigen is undetermined.

The same data also contributed to another study, on T cells in Graves' hyperthyroidism and ophthalmopathy.

The material sequenced was peripheral blood mononuclear cells (PBMCs), taken at new diagnosis, from a patient treated with antithyroid drugs. The rearrangement uses TRBV7-9 and TRBJ2-7; no reliable D call. The clonotype originates from a woman aged 25-40 years with Graves disease. CDR3 amino acids: CASSPSVSLVYEQYF. In nucleotides, the CDR3 is TGTGCCAGCAGCCCCTCCGTTTCTTTGGTCTACGAGCAGTACTTC.